Reported below is one T cell receptor beta chain. Antigen unknown. This record comes from a study of shared clonotypes between healthy human individuals. The wider study: Researchers assigned three CD4 naive, three CD4 memory, two CD8 naive and one CD8 memory plate to each donor.

Germline CDR1 reads MDHEN; CDR2 reads SYDVKM. V dropped 1 base and J dropped 6 bases, with 13 bases sitting between them. This CDR3 spans 15 amino acids. Study-wide results and caveats: Only blood was sampled; tissue repertoires likely differ.

Clones were read by immunoSEQ multiplex PCR, and TCRdb kept only the in-frame ones, dropping some. The sample lists about 610,000 clones, 97% occurring once. Sequencing was carried out using naive CD4+ T cells sorted from blood. Specified subset: CD45RA+ positively selected. The TCR was taken from a woman aged 25 to 39 in good health. The chain recombines TRBV28 with TRBJ1-5; D not resolved. CDR3 protein: CASSLFVSGGQPQHF. CDR3 bases: TGTGCCAGCAGTTTATTCGTTTCCGGCGGTCAGCCCCAGCATTTT.